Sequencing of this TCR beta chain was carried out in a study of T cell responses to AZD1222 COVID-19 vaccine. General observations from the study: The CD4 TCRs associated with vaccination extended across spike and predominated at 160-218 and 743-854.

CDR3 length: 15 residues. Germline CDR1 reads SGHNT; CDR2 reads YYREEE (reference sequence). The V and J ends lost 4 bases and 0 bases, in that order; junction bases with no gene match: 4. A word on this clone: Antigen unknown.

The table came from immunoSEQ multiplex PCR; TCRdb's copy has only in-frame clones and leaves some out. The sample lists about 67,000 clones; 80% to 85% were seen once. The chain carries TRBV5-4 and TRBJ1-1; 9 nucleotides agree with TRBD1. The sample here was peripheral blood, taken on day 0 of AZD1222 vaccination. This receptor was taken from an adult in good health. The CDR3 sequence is CASSEQGALNTEAFF. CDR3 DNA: TGTGCCAGCAGCGAACAGGGGGCCTTGAACACTGAAGCTTTCTTT.